This TCR beta chain was captured in a study of blood T cell repertoires in COVID-19. In the study overall: The analysed material was cDNA or gDNA that came from T cells, B-cell-depleted T cells, or PBMCs.

From germline, CDR1 is SQVTM and CDR2 ANQGSEA. The V segment lost 3 bases and the J segment 0 bases; nucleotides outside the gene matches: 4. This CDR3 comprises 14 residues. This clone was found once. Clones were read by immunoSEQ multiplex PCR, and TCRdb kept only the in-frame ones, dropping some. Of just over 350,000 clones in the sample, about 90% were seen once. Cohort placement rested on clinical history that participants reported themselves. The recovered donors of Cohort 3 showed two negative PCRs, clearance, or symptom resolution. This chain connects TRBV29-1 to TRBJ2-5; the match to TRBD2 covers 7 bases. This TCR derives from a woman under 40 who had recovered from COVID-19. The source material was PBMCs or T cells enriched from blood (not recorded which). The CDR3 DNA is TGCAGCGTTGATTTGCGGGGGAACCAAGAGACCCAGTACTTC. Its translation is CSVDLRGNQETQYF.